This T cell receptor beta chain is from a study of PD-L1 blockade in urothelial cancer. The wider study: Administration of atezolizumab to patients began around 2014, at 1,200 mg intravenously every 3 weeks.

Concerning this clone itself: Its antigen is still unknown.

Stated time point: pretreatment peripheral blood. Study-level results: Survival was better when pretreatment blood TCR clonality fell below the median.

TCRdb's copy holds only in-frame clones and misses some; the assay was immunoSEQ multiplex PCR. The top ten hold 1.5% to 2.5% of the sample, which has approximately 94,000 clones, 80% to 90% seen once. V was cut by 6 bases and J by 6 bases, with 18 bases left in between. Germline loops: CDR1 MNHEY, CDR2 SVGAGI. The CDR3 is 15 amino acids. V usage is TRBV6-5 and J usage is TRBJ1-5, with D possibly matching TRBD1 (6 bases). The starting material was PBMCs, obtained around atezolizumab (anti-PD-L1) treatment. This TCR was recovered from a man aged 60 to 75 with urothelial cancer. The CDR3 is CASSQQGLGSQPQHF. The CDR3 coding sequence is TGTGCCAGCAGCCAACAGGGATTGGGGAGTCAGCCCCAGCATTTT.